This note documents a single T cell receptor beta chain sequence. Both blood RNA, taken from unsorted whole blood, and germline DNA were extracted. Researchers generated TCR beta cDNA from about 500 ng of total RNA, relying on a constant-region primer. Three-round nested multiplex PCR performed with slightly modified ARM-PCR produced the TCR beta libraries. TRBV1-TRBV30 forward primers and a C-beta reverse primer were used in the first two PCR rounds, which each ran for approximately 11 cycles. TCRdb re-called the multiplex PCR reads with MiXCR, one entry per CDR3 protein. The sample yields 150,000 to 200,000 distinct CDR3 sequences, about 60% seen once. The sample is drawn from a study of tumor-infiltrating lymphocytes in primary liver carcinoma. Trimming cost V 2 bases and J 4 bases, with 9 bases left between them. Germline CDR1 MNHNY, CDR2 SVGAGI (reference sequence). The CDR3 loop spans 14 amino acids.

This receptor was identified in a man aged 40-49 years with primary liver carcinoma and hepatitis B virus infection. The source material was peripheral blood. This sequence joins TRBV6-6 and TRBJ1-3; D unresolved. This CDR3 reads CASSYGGSGNTIYF. The CDR3, as DNA: TGTGCCAGCAGTTACGGAGGGTCCGGAAACACCATATATTTT.